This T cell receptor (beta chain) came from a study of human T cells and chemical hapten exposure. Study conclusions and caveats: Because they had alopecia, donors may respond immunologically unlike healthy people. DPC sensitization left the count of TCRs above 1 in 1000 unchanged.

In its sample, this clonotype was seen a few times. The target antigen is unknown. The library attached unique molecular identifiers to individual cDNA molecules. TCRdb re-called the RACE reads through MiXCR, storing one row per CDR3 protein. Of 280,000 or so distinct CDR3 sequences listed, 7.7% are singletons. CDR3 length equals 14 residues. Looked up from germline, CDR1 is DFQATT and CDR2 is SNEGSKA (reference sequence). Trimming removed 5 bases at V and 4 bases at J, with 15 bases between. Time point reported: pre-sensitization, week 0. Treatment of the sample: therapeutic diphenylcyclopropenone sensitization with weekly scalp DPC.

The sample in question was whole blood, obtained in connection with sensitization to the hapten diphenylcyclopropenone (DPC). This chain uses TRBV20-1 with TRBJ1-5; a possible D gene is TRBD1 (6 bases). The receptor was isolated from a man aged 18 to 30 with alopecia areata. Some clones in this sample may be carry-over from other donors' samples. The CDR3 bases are TGCAGTGCTCGGGACACCGAGACAAATCAGCCCCAGCATTTT. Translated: CSARDTETNQPQHF.